This T cell receptor (beta chain) was retrieved from a study of blood T cell repertoires in COVID-19. Study-wide background: Specimens from acute and convalescent COVID-19 originated in the United States, Italy and Spain.

As processed by the authors: Counts of nucleated cells, estimated from reference gene primer amplification, were obtained. Profiled with immunoSEQ multiplex PCR; TCRdb holds only in-frame clones, not every one. The V and J calls and the clone size are those of that table, but D and trimming were determined from the DNA. Among 200,000 to 300,000 clones listed, about 89% were seen once. V shed 3 bases and J 4 bases; nucleotides not matched to a gene: 10. Germline V CDR1 and CDR2: SGHVS, FQNEAQ. The CDR3 extends over 17 amino acids. The sequence came from a woman between 35 and 50 years old who had recovered from COVID-19. The specimen sequenced was peripheral blood. This chain joins TRBV7-8 and TRBJ2-1; 9 nucleotides match TRBD2. The CDR3 bases are TGTGCCAGCAGCTTCGGCGGGGGGGCTCGCTTTTACAATGAGCAGTTCTTC. It yields the protein CASSFGGGARFYNEQFF.